This entry describes one T cell receptor beta chain. This record belongs to a study of blood T cell repertoires in COVID-19. The protocol was immunoSEQ multiplex PCR, while the TCRdb copy is restricted to in-frame clones and leaves out a portion. Found here are 150,000 to 200,000 clones, approximately 95% of them singletons; the top ten hold less than 2%. The germline gives CDR1 SEHNR, CDR2 FQNEAQ (reference sequence). Trimming cost V 4 bases and J 1 base, with 10 bases left between them. The length of the CDR3 is 14 residues. The sample comprised peripheral blood. V is TRBV7-9 and J is TRBJ1-1; perhaps TRBD1 as D (5 bases). This receptor was taken from a woman in her fifties or sixties with COVID-19, enrolled during active disease. As DNA, the CDR3 is TGTGCCAGCAGCTCTGCGACAGCGAACACTGAAGCTTTCTTT. Translation gives CASSSATANTEAFF.